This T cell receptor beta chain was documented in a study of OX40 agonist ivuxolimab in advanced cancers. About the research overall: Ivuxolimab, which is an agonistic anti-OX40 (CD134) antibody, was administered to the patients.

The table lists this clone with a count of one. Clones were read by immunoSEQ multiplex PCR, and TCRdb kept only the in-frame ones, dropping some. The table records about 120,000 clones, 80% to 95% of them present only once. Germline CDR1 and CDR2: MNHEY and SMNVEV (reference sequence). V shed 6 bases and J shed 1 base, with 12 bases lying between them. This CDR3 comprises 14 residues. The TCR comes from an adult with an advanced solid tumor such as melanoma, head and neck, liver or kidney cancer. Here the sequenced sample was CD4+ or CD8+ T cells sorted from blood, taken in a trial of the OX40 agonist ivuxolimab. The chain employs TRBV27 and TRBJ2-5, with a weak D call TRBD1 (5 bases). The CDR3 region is CASRPWGSQETQYF. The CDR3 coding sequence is TGTGCCAGCAGACCCTGGGGCAGCCAAGAGACCCAGTACTTC.